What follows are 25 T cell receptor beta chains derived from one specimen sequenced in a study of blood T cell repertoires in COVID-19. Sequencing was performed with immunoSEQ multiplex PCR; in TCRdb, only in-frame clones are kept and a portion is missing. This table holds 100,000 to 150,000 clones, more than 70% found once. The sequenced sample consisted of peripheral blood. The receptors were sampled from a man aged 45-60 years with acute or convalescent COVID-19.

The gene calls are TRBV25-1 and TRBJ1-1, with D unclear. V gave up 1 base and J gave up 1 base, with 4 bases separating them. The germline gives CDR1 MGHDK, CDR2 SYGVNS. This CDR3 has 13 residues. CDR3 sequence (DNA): TGTGCCAGCAGTGAATCGGGGAACACTGAAGCTTTCTTT. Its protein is CASSESGNTEAFF.

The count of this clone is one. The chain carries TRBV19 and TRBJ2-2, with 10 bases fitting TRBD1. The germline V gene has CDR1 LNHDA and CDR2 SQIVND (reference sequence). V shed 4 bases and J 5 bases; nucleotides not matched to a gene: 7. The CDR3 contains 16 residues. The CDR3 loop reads CASSTVPGQGTGELFF. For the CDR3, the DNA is TGTGCCAGTAGTACCGTCCCGGGACAGGGGACCGGGGAGCTGTTTTTT.

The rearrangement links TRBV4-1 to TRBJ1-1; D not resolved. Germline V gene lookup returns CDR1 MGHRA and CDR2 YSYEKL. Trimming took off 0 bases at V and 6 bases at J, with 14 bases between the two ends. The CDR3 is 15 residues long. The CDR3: CASSQDYVPGSEAFF. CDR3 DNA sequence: TGCGCCAGCAGCCAAGATTATGTCCCGGGATCTGAAGCTTTCTTT.

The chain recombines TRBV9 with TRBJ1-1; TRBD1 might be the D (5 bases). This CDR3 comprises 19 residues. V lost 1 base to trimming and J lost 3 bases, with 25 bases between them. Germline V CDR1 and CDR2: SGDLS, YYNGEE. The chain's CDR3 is CASSVTIRVSPEGDTEAFF. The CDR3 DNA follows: TGTGCCAGCAGCGTAACAATACGGGTTTCACCCGAAGGGGACACTGAAGCTTTCTTT.

CDR3 in amino acids: CAISGTGGPGPSTEAFF. The CDR3, as DNA: TGTGCCATTTCCGGGACAGGGGGCCCCGGGCCGAGCACTGAAGCTTTCTTT. The chain carries TRBV10-3 and TRBJ1-1; 12 bases agree with TRBD1. CDR3 length equals 17 residues. Germline loops: CDR1 ENHRY, CDR2 SYGVKD. V lost 9 bases to trimming and J lost 4 bases; unmatched junction nucleotides: 15.

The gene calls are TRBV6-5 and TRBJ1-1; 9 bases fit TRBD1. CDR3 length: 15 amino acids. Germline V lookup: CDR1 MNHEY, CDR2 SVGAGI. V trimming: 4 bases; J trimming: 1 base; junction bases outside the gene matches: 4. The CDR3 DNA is TGTGCCAGCAGTTCGACGGGACAGGGGAACACTGAAGCTTTCTTT. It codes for CASSSTGQGNTEAFF.

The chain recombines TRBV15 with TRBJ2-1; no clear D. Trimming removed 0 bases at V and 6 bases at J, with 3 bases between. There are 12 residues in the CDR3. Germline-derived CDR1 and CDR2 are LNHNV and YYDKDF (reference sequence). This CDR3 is CATSRESNEQFF. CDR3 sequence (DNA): TGTGCCACCAGCAGAGAGAGCAATGAGCAGTTCTTC.

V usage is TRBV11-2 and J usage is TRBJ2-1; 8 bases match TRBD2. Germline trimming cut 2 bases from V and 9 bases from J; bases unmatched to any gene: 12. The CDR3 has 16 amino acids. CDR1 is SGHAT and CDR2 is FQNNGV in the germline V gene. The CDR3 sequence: CASSLSVGRDGLEQFF. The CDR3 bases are TGTGCCAGCAGCTTATCAGTCGGGAGGGACGGGCTTGAGCAGTTCTTC.

CDR3 sequence reads: CASSLAQGGGEKLFF. The CDR3, as DNA: TGCGCCAGCAGCTTGGCTCAGGGAGGAGGTGAAAAACTGTTTTTT. The gene calls are TRBV5-1 and TRBJ1-4, with D possibly matching TRBD1 (5 bases). Trimming pared 0 bases from V and 7 bases from J, leaving 13 bases between. This CDR3 region has 15 residues. Germline V gene lookup returns CDR1 SGHRS and CDR2 YFSETQ.

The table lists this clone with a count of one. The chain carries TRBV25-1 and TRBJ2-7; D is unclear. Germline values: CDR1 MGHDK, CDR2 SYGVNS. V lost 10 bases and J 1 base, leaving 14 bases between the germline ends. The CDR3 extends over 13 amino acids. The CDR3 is CANLNMTSYEQYF. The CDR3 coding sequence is TGTGCCAACCTAAACATGACATCCTACGAGCAGTACTTC.

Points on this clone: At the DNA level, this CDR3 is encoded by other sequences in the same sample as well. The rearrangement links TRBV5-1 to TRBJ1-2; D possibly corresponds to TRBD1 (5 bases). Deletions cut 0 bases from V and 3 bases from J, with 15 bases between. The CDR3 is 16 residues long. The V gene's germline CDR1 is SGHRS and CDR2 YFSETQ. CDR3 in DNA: TGCGCCAGCAGCTTGGCCGCAGGGTCTGTCGACTATGGCTACACCTTC. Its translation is CASSLAAGSVDYGYTF.

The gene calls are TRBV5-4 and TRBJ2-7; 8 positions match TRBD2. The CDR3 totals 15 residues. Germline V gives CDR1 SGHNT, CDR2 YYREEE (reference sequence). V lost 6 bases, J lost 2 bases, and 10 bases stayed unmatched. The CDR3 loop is CASTIQGSGAYEQYF. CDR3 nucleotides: TGTGCCAGCACCATCCAGGGTAGCGGGGCCTACGAGCAGTACTTC.

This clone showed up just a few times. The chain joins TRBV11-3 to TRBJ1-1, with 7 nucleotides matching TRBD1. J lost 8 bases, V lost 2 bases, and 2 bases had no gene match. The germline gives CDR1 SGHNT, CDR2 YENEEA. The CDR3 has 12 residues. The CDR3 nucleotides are TGTGCCAGCAGCTTAACAGGGGAGGAAGCTTTCTTT. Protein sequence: CASSLTGEEAFF.

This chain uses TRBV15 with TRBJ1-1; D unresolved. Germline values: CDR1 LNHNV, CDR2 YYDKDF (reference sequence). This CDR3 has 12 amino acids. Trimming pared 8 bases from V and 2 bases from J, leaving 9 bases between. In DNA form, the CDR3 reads TGTGCCACCGGGGAGGGAAACACTGAAGCTTTCTTT. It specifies CATGEGNTEAFF.

The CDR3 DNA is TGTGCCAGCAGCCGCAGGTCGACAGATACGCAGTATTTT. This codes for CASSRRSTDTQYF. The chain is built from TRBV11-3 and TRBJ2-3; D is unclear. Germline CDR1 SGHNT, CDR2 YENEEA. This CDR3 has 13 amino acids. Trimming pared 5 bases from V and 3 bases from J, leaving 9 bases between.

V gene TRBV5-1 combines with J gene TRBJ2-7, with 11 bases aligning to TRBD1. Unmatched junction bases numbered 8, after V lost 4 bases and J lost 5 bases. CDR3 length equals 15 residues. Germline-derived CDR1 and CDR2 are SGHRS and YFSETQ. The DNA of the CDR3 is TGCGCCAGCAGCCAGTCCGGACAGGGGGCCCACGAGCAGTACTTC. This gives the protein CASSQSGQGAHEQYF.

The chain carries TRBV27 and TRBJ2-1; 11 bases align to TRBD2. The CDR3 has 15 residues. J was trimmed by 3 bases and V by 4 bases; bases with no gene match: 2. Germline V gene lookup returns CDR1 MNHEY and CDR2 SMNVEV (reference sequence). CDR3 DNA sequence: TGTGCCAGCAGTTCTAGCGGGGGGCTCTACAATGAGCAGTTCTTC. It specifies CASSSSGGLYNEQFF.

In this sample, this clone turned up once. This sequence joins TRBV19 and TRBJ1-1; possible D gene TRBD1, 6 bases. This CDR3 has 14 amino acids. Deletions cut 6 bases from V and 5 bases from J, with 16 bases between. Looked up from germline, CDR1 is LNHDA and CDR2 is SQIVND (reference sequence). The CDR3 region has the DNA TGTGCCAGTAGCGAGGACAGAGAACGTACTGAAGCTTTCTTT. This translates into CASSEDRERTEAFF.

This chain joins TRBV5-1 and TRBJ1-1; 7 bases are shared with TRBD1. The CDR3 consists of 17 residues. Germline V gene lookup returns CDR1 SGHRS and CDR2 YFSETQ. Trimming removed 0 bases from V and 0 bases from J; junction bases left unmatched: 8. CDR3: CASSLDRPRGLNTEAFF. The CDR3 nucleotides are TGCGCCAGCAGCTTGGACAGGCCAAGGGGGCTGAACACTGAAGCTTTCTTT. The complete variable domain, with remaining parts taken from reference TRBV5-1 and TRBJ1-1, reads KAGVTQTPRYLIKTRGQQVTLSCSPISGHRSVSWYQQTPGQGLQFLFEYFSETQRNKGNFPGRFSGRQFSNSRSEMNVSTLELGDSALYLCASSLDRPRGLNTEAFFGQGTRLTVV.

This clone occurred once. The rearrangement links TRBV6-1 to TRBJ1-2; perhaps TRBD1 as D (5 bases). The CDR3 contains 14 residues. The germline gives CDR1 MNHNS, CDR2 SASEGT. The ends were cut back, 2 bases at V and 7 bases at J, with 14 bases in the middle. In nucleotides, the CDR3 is TGTGCCAGCAGTGAACGGGGCGGGGCAGGTGGCTACACCTTC. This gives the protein CASSERGGAGGYTF.

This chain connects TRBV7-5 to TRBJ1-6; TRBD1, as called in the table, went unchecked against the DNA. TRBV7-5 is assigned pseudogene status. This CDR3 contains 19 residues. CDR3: CARSHGQAGSYSYNSPLHF. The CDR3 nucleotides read TGTGCCAGAAGCCACGGACAGGCTGGGTCATACTCCTATAATTCACCCCTCCACTTT.

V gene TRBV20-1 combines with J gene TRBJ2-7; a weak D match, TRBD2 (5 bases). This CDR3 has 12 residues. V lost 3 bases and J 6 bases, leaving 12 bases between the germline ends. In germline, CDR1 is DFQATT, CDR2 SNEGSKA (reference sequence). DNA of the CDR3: TGCAGTGCTAGTCCCGGGAAAGGCGAGCAGTACTTC. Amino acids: CSASPGKGEQYF.

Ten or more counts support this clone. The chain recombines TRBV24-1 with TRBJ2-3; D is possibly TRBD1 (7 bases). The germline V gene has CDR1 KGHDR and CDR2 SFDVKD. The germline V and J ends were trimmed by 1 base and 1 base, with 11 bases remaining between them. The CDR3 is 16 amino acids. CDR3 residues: CATSDFRGARTDTQYF. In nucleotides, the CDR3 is TGTGCCACCAGTGATTTCAGGGGGGCTCGCACAGATACGCAGTATTTT.

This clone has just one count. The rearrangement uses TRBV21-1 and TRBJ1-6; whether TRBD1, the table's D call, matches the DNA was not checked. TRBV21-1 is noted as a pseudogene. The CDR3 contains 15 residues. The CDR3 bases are TGTGCCAGCAGCACCCGACAGGGGTTCAGGTCACCCCTCCACTTT. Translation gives CASSTRQGFRSPLHF.

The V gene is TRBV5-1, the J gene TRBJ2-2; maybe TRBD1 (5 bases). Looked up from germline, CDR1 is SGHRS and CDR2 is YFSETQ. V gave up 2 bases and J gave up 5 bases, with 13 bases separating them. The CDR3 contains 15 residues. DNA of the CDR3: TGCGCCAGCAGCTTCGGACCCCAGGGAACCGGGGAGCTGTTTTTT. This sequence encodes CASSFGPQGTGELFF.